This is a list of T cell receptor beta chains from one sample in a study of cytomegalovirus exposure and HLA in healthy donors. The method was immunoSEQ multiplex PCR; TCRdb's version includes in-frame clones alone and lacks a portion of them. The table lists some 130,000 clones, 65% to 80% of them singletons, with over 0.9% in the top ten. Sample: PBMCs. The receptor source for this set is a human donor in good health. Both conserved end residues are part of each CDR3. The D gene is left open where the match is weak. Clone size is not always given. Where it is, it says once, few, many or a class for expanded clones.

d_gene	v_gene	abundance	j_gene	CDR3aa	CDR3nt
NA	TRBV28	NA	TRBJ2-7	CASRTGLHSYEQYF	TGTGCCAGCAGAACAGGGTTACATTCCTACGAGCAGTACTTC
NA	TRBV4-1	NA	TRBJ1-2	CASSQDPPSAGAQDGYTF	TGCGCCAGCAGCCAAGATCCACCCTCGGCAGGGGCGCAGGATGGCTACACCTTC
NA	TRBV19	NA	TRBJ2-2	CASSTTEWAGELFF	TGTGCCAGTAGTACGACAGAATGGGCCGGGGAGCTGTTTTTT
NA	TRBV7-7	NA	TRBJ2-1	CASSQSSRNEQFF	TGTGCTAGCAGCCAGAGTTCTAGAAATGAGCAGTTCTTC
NA	TRBV6-6	NA	TRBJ2-2	CASSYVEAGELFF	TGTGCCAGCAGTTACGTGGAGGCCGGGGAGCTGTTTTTT
NA	TRBV5-4	NA	TRBJ1-6	CASSYLSPNSPLHF	TGTGCCAGCAGCTACCTATCACCAAATTCACCCCTCCACTTT
NA	TRBV29-1	NA	TRBJ1-1	CSAGRGSQGTEAFF	TGCAGCGCCGGCAGGGGATCCCAGGGGACTGAAGCTTTCTTT
NA	TRBV25-1	NA	TRBJ2-7	CASSEWTAQGTYEQYF	TGTGCCAGCAGTGAATGGACAGCTCAAGGGACCTACGAGCAGTACTTC
TRBD1	TRBV7-8	NA	TRBJ1-4	CASSSRDRGLLGEKLFF	TGTGCCAGCAGTTCCCGGGACAGGGGGCTTCTCGGTGAAAAACTGTTTTTT
NA	TRBV5-4	few	TRBJ1-2	CASSPGTYGYTF	TGTGCCAGCAGCCCAGGGACTTATGGCTACACCTTC
NA	TRBV13	NA	TRBJ2-5	CASSLGRGETQYF	TGTGCCAGCAGCTTGGGCAGGGGAGAGACCCAGTACTTC
NA	TRBV14	NA	TRBJ1-3	CASSQDRKGVHTIYF	TGTGCCAGCAGCCAAGATCGTAAAGGGGTGCACACCATATATTTT
NA	TRBV19	NA	TRBJ1-6	CASGAERDSPLHF	TGTGCCAGTGGGGCAGAGAGAGATTCACCCCTCCACTTT
NA	TRBV27	NA	TRBJ1-6	CASSPTGQTLNSPLHF	TGTGCCAGCAGTCCCACAGGACAGACTCTTAATTCACCCCTCCACTTT
TRBD1	TRBV6-4	NA	TRBJ1-3	CASRDRETGSGNTIYF	TGTGCCAGCAGGGACAGGGAAACAGGCTCTGGAAACACCATATATTTT
NA	TRBV2	NA	TRBJ1-2	CASSLPENYGYTF	TGTGCCAGCAGCCTCCCGGAGAACTATGGCTACACCTTC
NA	TRBV10-2	NA	TRBJ1-1	CASRGAENTEAFF	TGCGCCAGCAGAGGGGCAGAGAACACTGAAGCTTTCTTT
NA	TRBV6-5	once	TRBJ1-2	CASSTGITNYGYTF	TGTGCCAGCAGTACCGGGATCACTAACTATGGCTACACCTTC
TRBD1	TRBV19	NA	TRBJ1-2	CASSGGTVLNYGYTF	TGTGCCAGTAGTGGCGGGACAGTCCTAAACTATGGCTACACCTTC
NA	TRBV2	NA	TRBJ1-4	CASSEPSIGGDEKLFF	TGTGCCAGCAGTGAACCCTCGATAGGGGGGGATGAAAAACTGTTTTTT
TRBD1	TRBV5-8	NA	TRBJ1-5	CASSLGQGTQPQHF	TGTGCCAGCAGCTTGGGACAGGGGACCCAGCCCCAGCATTTT
TRBD2	TRBV5-6	NA	TRBJ2-5	CASSLDRAGQETQYF	TGTGCCAGCAGCTTGGACCGAGCGGGGCAAGAGACCCAGTACTTC
TRBD2	TRBV2	NA	TRBJ2-1	CASKKGTSGRVLQFF	TGTGCCAGCAAAAAGGGGACTAGCGGGCGGGTTTTGCAGTTCTTC
NA	TRBV19	NA	TRBJ1-1	CASSKNGHSDTEAFF	TGTGCCAGTAGTAAAAATGGACATTCGGACACTGAAGCTTTCTTT
NA	TRBV12-2	NA	TRBJ2-7	CASRLIRREQYF	TGTGCAAGTCGCTTAATCCGGCGGGAGCAGTACTTC
NA	TRBV14	NA	TRBJ2-2	CASTQVDGTGELFF	TGTGCCAGCACACAGGTTGATGGCACCGGGGAGCTGTTTTTT
NA	TRBV7-9	few	TRBJ2-1	CASSLIESHHEQFF	TGTGCCAGCAGCTTAATAGAAAGTCACCATGAGCAGTTCTTC
NA	TRBV27	NA	TRBJ1-1	CASRRKRETQENTEAFF	TGTGCCAGCAGAAGGAAACGTGAGACACAGGAGAACACTGAAGCTTTCTTT
TRBD1	TRBV4-1	NA	TRBJ2-7	CASSQSREDRTYEQYF	TGCGCCAGCAGCCAATCCAGAGAGGACAGGACCTACGAGCAGTACTTC